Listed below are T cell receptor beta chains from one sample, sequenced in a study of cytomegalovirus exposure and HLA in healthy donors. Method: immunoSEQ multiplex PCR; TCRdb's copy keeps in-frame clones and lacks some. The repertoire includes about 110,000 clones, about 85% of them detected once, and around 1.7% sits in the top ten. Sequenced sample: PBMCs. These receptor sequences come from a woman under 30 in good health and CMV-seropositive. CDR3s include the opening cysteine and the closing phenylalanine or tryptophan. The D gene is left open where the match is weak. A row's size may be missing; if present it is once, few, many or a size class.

CDR3nt: TGTGCCAGCAGTCCTAATCCGGGACTAGCGGGGTCAAGAGATACGCAGTATTTT
CDR3aa: CASSPNPGLAGSRDTQYF
v_gene: TRBV9
d_gene: TRBD2
abundance: .
j_gene: TRBJ2-3

CDR3nt: TGTGCCATCAGTGGCGGACAGGGCCTCCAAGAGACCCAGTACTTC
CDR3aa: CAISGGQGLQETQYF
v_gene: TRBV10-3
d_gene: TRBD1
abundance: .
j_gene: TRBJ2-5

CDR3nt: TGTGCCAGCAGCCCCGACAGGGATAATCAGCCCCAGCATTTT
CDR3aa: CASSPDRDNQPQHF
v_gene: TRBV7-9
d_gene: TRBD1
abundance: .
j_gene: TRBJ1-5

CDR3nt: TGTGCCAGCAGTCTGGACAGGGGGCAGGGGTATAGCAATCAGCCCCAGCATTTT
CDR3aa: CASSLDRGQGYSNQPQHF
v_gene: TRBV2
d_gene: TRBD1
abundance: few
j_gene: TRBJ1-5

CDR3nt: TGTGCCAGCAGGACGAGCGGGGGGGCCGGTGATGAGCAGTTCTTC
CDR3aa: CASRTSGGAGDEQFF
v_gene: TRBV6-5
d_gene: TRBD2
abundance: .
j_gene: TRBJ2-1

CDR3nt: TGTGCCAGTAACATACAGGGACGCAATCAGCCCCAGCATTTT
CDR3aa: CASNIQGRNQPQHF
v_gene: TRBV19
d_gene: .
abundance: .
j_gene: TRBJ1-5

CDR3nt: TGTGCCAGCAGTCGACAGGGTACCGGCTACACCTTC
CDR3aa: CASSRQGTGYTF
v_gene: TRBV28
d_gene: TRBD1
abundance: .
j_gene: TRBJ1-2

CDR3nt: TGTGCCAGCAGCCCAACAGGGCTCGGTCAGCCCCAGCATTTT
CDR3aa: CASSPTGLGQPQHF
v_gene: TRBV28
d_gene: .
abundance: .
j_gene: TRBJ1-5

CDR3nt: TGTGCCAGCAGCTCGGACTTCTCTAGCACAGATACGCAGTATTTT
CDR3aa: CASSSDFSSTDTQYF
v_gene: TRBV7-2
d_gene: .
abundance: once
j_gene: TRBJ2-3

CDR3nt: TGTGCCAGCAGCCCGGCGGGACTAGCGGGGGGGGAGACCCAGTACTTC
CDR3aa: CASSPAGLAGGETQYF
v_gene: TRBV5-5
d_gene: TRBD2
abundance: .
j_gene: TRBJ2-5

CDR3nt: TGCAGCTACAGGGACACTGAAGCTTTCTTT
CDR3aa: CSYRDTEAFF
v_gene: TRBV29-1
d_gene: .
abundance: .
j_gene: TRBJ1-1

CDR3nt: TGTGCCAGCACCTCTGCCGGGACAGGGGTCAATGAGCAGTTCTTC
CDR3aa: CASTSAGTGVNEQFF
v_gene: TRBV11-2
d_gene: TRBD1
abundance: .
j_gene: TRBJ2-1

CDR3nt: TGTGCCAGCAGTTTCCTCGGCAGGGAAAGCTCCTACAATGAGCAGTTCTTC
CDR3aa: CASSFLGRESSYNEQFF
v_gene: TRBV27
d_gene: .
abundance: .
j_gene: TRBJ2-1

CDR3nt: TGCGCCAGCAGCCAAGTGGATTTTGGCAGGGTATATGGCTACACCTTC
CDR3aa: CASSQVDFGRVYGYTF
v_gene: TRBV4-1
d_gene: .
abundance: .
j_gene: TRBJ1-2

CDR3nt: TGCGCCAGCAGCTGGACAGCCGACAATGAGCAGTTCTTC
CDR3aa: CASSWTADNEQFF
v_gene: TRBV5-1
d_gene: .
abundance: .
j_gene: TRBJ2-1

CDR3nt: TGTGCCAGCAGCCAAGGGACTTTAAATCAGCCCCAGCATTTT
CDR3aa: CASSQGTLNQPQHF
v_gene: TRBV4-2
d_gene: .
abundance: .
j_gene: TRBJ1-5

CDR3nt: TGTGCCAGCAGCTCCCCGGGTCATGAAAAACTGTTTTTT
CDR3aa: CASSSPGHEKLFF
v_gene: TRBV9
d_gene: .
abundance: .
j_gene: TRBJ1-4

CDR3nt: TGCAGCGTTATAGCATCTCGGGACAGGGGGCGAGTAGGGGAGACCCAGTACTTC
CDR3aa: CSVIASRDRGRVGETQYF
v_gene: TRBV29-1
d_gene: TRBD1
abundance: .
j_gene: TRBJ2-5

CDR3nt: TGTGCCATCAGCGGACAGGGCCCCACTGAAGCTTTCTTT
CDR3aa: CAISGQGPTEAFF
v_gene: TRBV10-3
d_gene: TRBD1
abundance: .
j_gene: TRBJ1-1

CDR3nt: .
CDR3aa: CASSVAEGTGGLYF
v_gene: TRBV9
d_gene: .
abundance: .
j_gene: TRBJ2-4

CDR3nt: TGTGCCAGCAGCGTAGCTCGGAGCGATCGTGGCTACACCTTC
CDR3aa: CASSVARSDRGYTF
v_gene: TRBV9
d_gene: .
abundance: .
j_gene: TRBJ1-2

CDR3nt: TGTGCCAGCAGCGCCGGGACAGGGAGGCGCGAGCAGTACTTC
CDR3aa: CASSAGTGRREQYF
v_gene: TRBV7-9
d_gene: TRBD1
abundance: .
j_gene: TRBJ2-7

CDR3nt: TGTGCCAGCAGTGAAGTAAGGCGGGGGGAGCAGCCCCAGCATTTT
CDR3aa: CASSEVRRGEQPQHF
v_gene: TRBV6-1
d_gene: .
abundance: .
j_gene: TRBJ1-5

CDR3nt: TGTGCCAGCAGCCCAACACAGGGGGCCGAGGAGACCCAGTACTTC
CDR3aa: CASSPTQGAEETQYF
v_gene: TRBV6-4
d_gene: TRBD1
abundance: .
j_gene: TRBJ2-5

CDR3nt: TGTGCCAGCAGCCCTAGGAAGGGATCCGGGACAGGGGATCAAAAACTGTTTTTT
CDR3aa: CASSPRKGSGTGDQKLFF
v_gene: TRBV11-3
d_gene: TRBD1
abundance: .
j_gene: TRBJ1-4

CDR3nt: TGTGCCAGCAGCTTAGCACTAGCAGCGCAGTACTTC
CDR3aa: CASSLALAAQYF
v_gene: TRBV7-9
d_gene: .
abundance: .
j_gene: TRBJ2-7

CDR3nt: TGTGCCAGCAGCCCGGGACAGGGAGGATATGGCTACACCTTC
CDR3aa: CASSPGQGGYGYTF
v_gene: TRBV7-8
d_gene: TRBD1
abundance: .
j_gene: TRBJ1-2

CDR3nt: TGTGCCAGCAGTCCCCGGGACAGGGGTTATGGCTACACCTTC
CDR3aa: CASSPRDRGYGYTF
v_gene: TRBV27
d_gene: TRBD1
abundance: .
j_gene: TRBJ1-2

CDR3nt: TGTGCCAGCAGTACCGGACAGGGGGGGGCCTATGGCTACACCTTC
CDR3aa: CASSTGQGGAYGYTF
v_gene: TRBV6-5
d_gene: TRBD1
abundance: .
j_gene: TRBJ1-2

CDR3nt: TGTGCCAGCACCCACGAAGGGGAGGGACAGGGATATGAAAAACTGTTTTTT
CDR3aa: CASTHEGEGQGYEKLFF
v_gene: TRBV2
d_gene: TRBD1
abundance: .
j_gene: TRBJ1-4

CDR3nt: TGTGCCAGCAGCCTAGAAGACAGCTCTGGGGCCAACGTCCTGACTTTC
CDR3aa: CASSLEDSSGANVLTF
v_gene: TRBV13
d_gene: .
abundance: .
j_gene: TRBJ2-6

CDR3nt: TGTGCCACCAGCAGAGATAGGTCAGGCGCGAACACTGAAGCTTTCTTT
CDR3aa: CATSRDRSGANTEAFF
v_gene: TRBV15
d_gene: .
abundance: .
j_gene: TRBJ1-1

CDR3nt: TGTGCCAGCAGCTTAGCGGACAGGGGGCGCACAGATACGCAGTATTTT
CDR3aa: CASSLADRGRTDTQYF
v_gene: TRBV13
d_gene: TRBD1
abundance: few
j_gene: TRBJ2-3

CDR3nt: TGTGCCAGCTCACCTCGGAGGCAGGGGGGCACTGAAGCTTTCTTT
CDR3aa: CASSPRRQGGTEAFF
v_gene: TRBV18
d_gene: TRBD1
abundance: .
j_gene: TRBJ1-1

CDR3nt: TGTGCCAGCAGTCGCACCATCACAGGGGCCCAAGAGACCCAGTACTTC
CDR3aa: CASSRTITGAQETQYF
v_gene: TRBV27
d_gene: TRBD1
abundance: .
j_gene: TRBJ2-5

CDR3nt: TGTGCCAGCAGTGAAGCGAGGGGCGGGGGCTGGGAAGATACGCAGTATTTT
CDR3aa: CASSEARGGGWEDTQYF
v_gene: TRBV2
d_gene: .
abundance: once
j_gene: TRBJ2-3

CDR3nt: TGTGCCAGCAGGGGGACAGGGGTCCGTTACGAGCAGTACTTC
CDR3aa: CASRGTGVRYEQYF
v_gene: TRBV28
d_gene: TRBD1
abundance: .
j_gene: TRBJ2-7

CDR3nt: TGTGCCAGCAGCGCCCCGGGACAGGGGATTGACGAGCAGTACTTC
CDR3aa: CASSAPGQGIDEQYF
v_gene: TRBV7-2
d_gene: TRBD1
abundance: .
j_gene: TRBJ2-7

CDR3nt: TGTGCCAGCAGTGAAATCCGGACTGAAGCTTTCTTT
CDR3aa: CASSEIRTEAFF
v_gene: TRBV2
d_gene: .
abundance: .
j_gene: TRBJ1-1

CDR3nt: TGTGCCAGCAGCTCCCAACTAGCGGGGGGGCGCACCGGGGAGCTGTTTTTT
CDR3aa: CASSSQLAGGRTGELFF
v_gene: TRBV11-3
d_gene: TRBD2
abundance: .
j_gene: TRBJ2-2

CDR3nt: TGTGCCAGCAGCCTAAACAGGGGTGGTGGCTACACCTTC
CDR3aa: CASSLNRGGGYTF
v_gene: TRBV14
d_gene: TRBD1
abundance: .
j_gene: TRBJ1-2

CDR3nt: TGTGCCAGCGCCACTAGGGAGACCCAGTACTTC
CDR3aa: CASATRETQYF
v_gene: TRBV6-5
d_gene: .
abundance: .
j_gene: TRBJ2-5

CDR3nt: TGTGCCAGCAGCTTAGGGCAAGGCTACACCTTC
CDR3aa: CASSLGQGYTF
v_gene: TRBV7-9
d_gene: .
abundance: .
j_gene: TRBJ1-2